The clone carrying this T cell receptor (beta chain) has a count of ten or more. What it binds is unknown. Through a sample-barcoded 5' primer and a J-beta primer mix, a second PCR was run for roughly 6 to 11 cycles. Carrying 12 random nucleotides, a template-switch adaptor labeled each individual cDNA molecule. TCRdb re-called the 5' RACE reads through MiXCR, storing one row per CDR3 protein. Of 1.5 million to 2 million distinct CDR3 sequences in the sample, over 25% are singletons; the top ten hold about 7.7%. The germline V gene encodes CDR1 WSHSY and CDR2 SAAADI. CDR3 length: 17 amino acids. The ends lost 4 bases at V and 3 bases at J; junction bases unmatched: 10. This entry comes from a study of blood T cells in healthy people across ages. Study-wide results and caveats: Estimated diversity, derived from one million T cells, was regarded as an underestimate. With unsorted PBMCs, a conclusive comparison of naive versus antigen-experienced cells was not possible.

This chain links TRBV10-2 with TRBJ2-3; the match to TRBD2 covers 10 bases. Material for sequencing was blood. This clonotype originated in a woman in her twenties or thirties in good health. This CDR3 is CASSVEEAGGRTDTQYF. The CDR3 DNA reads TGCGCCAGCAGTGTTGAAGAAGCGGGGGGGCGTACAGATACGCAGTATTTT.